This T cell receptor beta chain was recorded in a study of T cells expressing NK-cell markers. About the study: Seven HCMV-seropositive donors and one seronegative donor made up the eight sequenced donors.

TCRdb re-called the 5' RACE reads, yielding one record per CDR3 amino acid sequence without DNA. Listed are 200,000 to 300,000 distinct CDR3 sequences; around 3.9% falls within the top ten. Germline V CDR1 and CDR2: SGHTA, FQGNSA. The CDR3 loop spans 14 amino acids. This TCR was recovered from a woman between 18 and 70 years old in good health. The chain is built from TRBV7-2 and TRBJ1-1; as DNA is missing, the TRBD1 call by TCRdb cannot be tested. Sample: blood T cells: a sorted CD56 or NKG2C T cell subset, CD4+ or CD8+ T cells, or bulk PBMC T cells (not recorded which). CDR3 residues: CASSPTGGDTEAFF.